The entry below describes one T cell receptor (beta chain). TCRdb's copy holds only in-frame clones and misses some; the assay was immunoSEQ multiplex PCR. The table includes around 550,000 clones, 85% to 95% detected once. The data belong to a study of shared clonotypes between healthy human individuals. Naive CD8 populations comprised CD45RO-negative cells positively selected for CCR7, excluding terminally differentiated effector memory CD45RA+ cells. Losses at the gene ends were 6 bases for V and 5 bases for J; bases not matched to a gene: 8. CDR3 length: 15 amino acids. J is TRBJ2-7 and V is TRBV23-1; TRBD1 matches 12 bases. TRBV23-1 is an ORF, and what it does is uncertain. The sequence was obtained from a woman aged 25 to 39 in good health. The sequenced sample consisted of naive CD8+ T cells sorted from blood. CDR3 amino acids: CASRPRDRGRDEQYF. Written as DNA, the CDR3 is TGCGCCAGCAGACCAAGGGACAGGGGGCGCGACGAGCAGTACTTC.